A selection of T cell receptor beta chains follows, all from one sample in a study of blood T cell repertoires in COVID-19. Data came from immunoSEQ multiplex PCR; TCRdb stores just in-frame clones and leaves some out. The sample records roughly 76,000 clones, around nine tenths being singletons. The sequencing sample was made of peripheral blood. The receptor set was obtained from a woman under 30 with acute or convalescent COVID-19. Both conserved end residues are part of each CDR3. The order of the fields is J gene, D gene, V gene, CDR3 protein, CDR3 DNA. The D gene is left open where the match is weak.

TRBJ1-1 | NA | TRBV7-9 | CASSLLYRDTEAFF | TGTGCCAGCAGCTTACTATACAGGGACACTGAAGCTTTCTTT
TRBJ2-4 | TRBD1 | TRBV25-1 | CASSEPGQGGTKNIQYF | TGTGCCAGCAGTGAACCAGGACAGGGCGGTACCAAAAACATTCAGTACTTC
TRBJ1-3 | TRBD1 | TRBV7-9 | CASSIRDSLGGNTIYF | TGTGCCAGCAGCATCCGGGACAGCCTCGGGGGAAACACCATATATTTT
TRBJ1-1 | NA | TRBV9 | CASSWGQGGSGTEAFF | TGTGCCAGCAGCTGGGGGCAGGGCGGTAGTGGCACTGAAGCTTTCTTT
TRBJ1-5 | NA | TRBV28 | CASGLTTVQPQHF | TGTGCCAGCGGCCTGACGACTGTTCAGCCCCAGCATTTT
TRBJ1-5 | NA | TRBV19 | CASSIVGVLSNQPQHF | TGTGCCAGTAGTATAGTCGGGGTCCTTAGCAATCAGCCCCAGCATTTT
TRBJ2-5 | TRBD2 | TRBV28 | CASSPPGGGLDATQYF | TGTGCCAGCAGTCCACCCGGGGGGGGATTAGACGCGACCCAGTACTTC
TRBJ1-1 | TRBD1 | TRBV11-2 | CASSPRDRPRVNTEAFF | TGTGCCAGCAGCCCCCGGGACAGGCCGCGGGTGAACACTGAAGCTTTCTTT
TRBJ2-1 | NA | TRBV25-1 | CASSERGAANEQFF | TGTGCCAGCAGTGAACGAGGCGCGGCGAATGAGCAGTTCTTC
TRBJ1-1 | NA | TRBV5-1 | CASRQDRNTEAFF | TGCGCCAGCAGGCAGGACAGGAACACTGAAGCTTTCTTT
TRBJ2-3 | NA | TRBV13 | CASSLRDSETDTQYF | TGTGCCAGCAGCCTAAGAGATAGCGAGACAGATACGCAGTATTTT
TRBJ1-6 | NA | TRBV11-2 | CASSLGAGPPLHF | TGTGCCAGCAGCTTAGGCGCAGGTCCACCCCTCCACTTT
TRBJ2-1 | NA | TRBV4-1 | CASSQRNNEQFF | TGCGCCAGCAGCCAGCGTAACAATGAGCAGTTCTTC
TRBJ1-6 | TRBD1 | TRBV7-2 | CASSKGDRLNSPLHF | TGTGCCAGCAGCAAGGGGGACAGACTTAATTCACCCCTCCACTTT
TRBJ2-5 | TRBD2 | TRBV10-2 | CASSESNLSGGDQETQYF | TGCGCCAGCAGTGAGTCGAACCTTAGCGGGGGGGACCAAGAGACCCAGTACTTC
TRBJ2-5 | TRBD1 | TRBV29-1 | CSVGRQGPETQYF | TGCAGCGTTGGCCGACAGGGGCCGGAGACCCAGTACTTC
TRBJ2-4 | TRBD2 | TRBV6-1 | CASSEQSKLAGKNIQYF | TGTGCCAGCAGTGAACAGTCCAAACTAGCGGGAAAAAACATTCAGTACTTC
TRBJ2-2 | TRBD2 | TRBV27 | CASSSGTSGGVHGELFF | TGTGCCAGCAGTTCCGGGACTAGCGGGGGGGTACACGGGGAGCTGTTTTTT
TRBJ1-2 | NA | TRBV7-8 | CASSQTGGGAYGMHGYTF | TGTGCCAGCAGCCAGACGGGAGGGGGGGCCTACGGAATGCATGGCTACACCTTC
TRBJ1-5 | NA | TRBV2 | CASSEEGLSNQPQHF | TGTGCCAGCAGTGAGGAGGGGTTGAGCAATCAGCCCCAGCATTTT
TRBJ1-1 | NA | TRBV27 | CASSLRGGVTEAFF | TGTGCCAGCAGTTTAAGGGGAGGGGTCACTGAAGCTTTCTTT
TRBJ1-1 | NA | TRBV28 | CASSQGTVREAFF | TGTGCCAGCAGTCAGGGGACGGTCCGTGAAGCTTTCTTT
TRBJ1-4 | TRBD1 | TRBV5-1 | CASSLQPDRAVNEKLFF | TGCGCCAGCAGCCTCCAGCCTGACAGGGCCGTTAATGAAAAACTGTTTTTT
TRBJ1-2 | NA | TRBV7-9 | CASSFGGSANYGYTF | TGTGCCAGCAGCTTCGGGGGATCTGCTAACTATGGCTACACCTTC